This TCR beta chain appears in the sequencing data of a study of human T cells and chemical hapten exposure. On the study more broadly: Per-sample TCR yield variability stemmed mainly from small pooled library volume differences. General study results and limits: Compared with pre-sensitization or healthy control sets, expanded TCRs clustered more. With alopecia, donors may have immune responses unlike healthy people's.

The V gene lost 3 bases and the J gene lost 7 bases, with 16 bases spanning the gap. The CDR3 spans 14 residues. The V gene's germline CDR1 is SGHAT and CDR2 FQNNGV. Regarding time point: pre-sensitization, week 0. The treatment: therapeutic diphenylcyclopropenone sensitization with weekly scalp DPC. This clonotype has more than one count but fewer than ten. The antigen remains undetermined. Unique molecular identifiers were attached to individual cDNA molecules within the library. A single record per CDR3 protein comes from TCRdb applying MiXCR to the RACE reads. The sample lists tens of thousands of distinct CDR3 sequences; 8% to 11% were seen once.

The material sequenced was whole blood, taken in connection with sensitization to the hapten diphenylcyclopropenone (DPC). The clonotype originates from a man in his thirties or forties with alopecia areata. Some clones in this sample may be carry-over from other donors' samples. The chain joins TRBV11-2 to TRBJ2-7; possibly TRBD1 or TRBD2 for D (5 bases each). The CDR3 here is CASSFLMGEGEQYF. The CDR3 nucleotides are TGTGCCAGCAGCTTCCTGATGGGGGAAGGGGAGCAGTACTTC.